This T cell receptor (beta chain) was sequenced during a study of shared clonotypes between healthy human individuals (dated by TCRdb to 2018 to 2021). Describing the broader study: A few men and two women, aged 18 to 49 years, made up the cohort. Leukapheresis yielded between about 0.85 and 9.5 billion PBMCs per donor. To increase sequencing depth and limit assay-specific biases, different laboratories used diverse techniques to prepare libraries and sequence TCR repertoires. The study deeply sequenced blood TCR repertoires of 5 or 6 healthy adults to estimate repertoire size and the extent of clonotype sharing between individuals. For each donor, three plates each were used for CD4 naive and CD4 memory, two plates were used for CD8 naive, and one plate was used for CD8 memory. Beyond this particular receptor, the publication reports: Because the study included a small number of donors, the genetic and exposure-history diversity represented was limited. Compared with non-shared clonotypes, clonotypes shared by all four sorted-subset donors had higher generation probabilities. Naive subsets generally had larger estimated clonotype richness than memory subsets. Even with the large sequencing depth, rarefaction of the sorted-subset datasets indicated that sequencing was incomplete. Only blood was sampled, and tissue TCR repertoires likely differ from those in blood. Pairwise subsampling led to the expectation that sequencing depth would affect the degree of clonotype sharing among donors. About 5% of naive CD4, around 4% of naive CD8, roughly 2.4% of memory CD4, and about 0.4% of memory CD8 clonotypes were shared across several donors.

Regarding this clone: There is no known antigen for this receptor. No base quality values were provided; no much bigger clone lies one nucleotide off.

Healthy HIV-negative adults with no recently reported acute infections or vaccinations were included as donors. Only Caucasian adults living in Nashville, Tennessee, USA were represented among the donors. CD4+ T cells were enriched through magnetic negative selection, after which naive cells were positively selected on CD45RA and the remaining negative fraction served as the memory subset. Blood was collected by leukapheresis, and PBMCs were isolated by Ficoll-Histopaque density gradient centrifugation and then cryopreserved in liquid nitrogen vapor phase. Analytical flow cytometry was used to check the purity and quantity of every magnetically sorted T cell population. From each sorted fraction, genomic DNA was isolated and quantified by UV absorbance on a Nanodrop 2000c. As encoded in the germline V gene, CDR1 is SGDLS while CDR2 is YYNGEE. From cysteine to phenylalanine, the CDR3 is 13 amino acids long. Left in the record is the CDR3 DNA by itself, 39 bases read in frame from the first base. Trimming at the junction amounts to 4 bases on V and 1 base on J, and the germline ends lie 8 bases apart.

TCR CDR3 regions were amplified from genomic DNA by multiplex PCR using the deep immunoSEQ assay. Genomic DNA extracted from each cell subset was distributed evenly over all wells of several immunoSEQ 96-well plates, and each plate served as one replicate. Each replicate PCR for sorted subsets received roughly 0.2 ug genomic DNA, equal to 28,000 or so T cell genomes. Purified libraries were quantified with a Qubit 3.0 fluorometer, sized on a Bioanalyzer 2100, and re-quantified with the KAPA Library Quantification kit. Every immunoSEQ 96-well plate was sequenced on a dedicated single-read 150-cycle Illumina NextSeq 550 flow cell. As for the original processing: Because the immunoSEQ output included only junctional sequences and no quality scores, the filtering could not be the same as the filtering used for full-length reads. To assign V/J genes and CDR3, sequences were annotated using PyIR, a Python wrapper for IgBLAST v1.9, with IMGT germline references. Any read was removed if the V/J assignment was weak (E-value above 1e-6), the CDR3 was missing, or the read contained stop codons, out-of-frame junctions, or ambiguous translated residues. V3J clonotypes were defined by identical inferred V gene, J gene, and CDR3 amino acid sequence. To compute the percentage overlap between repertoires, the number of shared unique clonotypes was divided by the size of the smaller repertoire. Three approaches were used to assess repertoire richness: RTK rarefaction, the Chao1 estimator, and Recon v2.1 estimates of unobserved clonotypes. OLGA was used to compute generation probabilities for all TCRbeta clonotypes that the gDNA method yielded from a handful of donors. The table comes from immuneACCESS by way of TCRdb, which keeps in-frame sequences with V and J called. Part of the clones is missing from these tables; in studies checked, under half for an unresolved V gene and the rest for unknown reasons. V and J calls and clone size come straight from that table; D and trimming were deduced from the DNA. This sample gives some 790,000 clones in total; over 60% of them show up just once. The leading ten clones occupy about 1.8% of the sample.

The V and J genes are TRBV9 and TRBJ1-1; the D gene remains uncertain. The TCR originated in a woman younger than 45 in good health. Sequencing was performed on memory CD4+ T cells sorted from blood. This specimen's cell subset or site label, per the study, means: CD45RA-negative fraction. The CDR3 corresponds to CASSPTSNTEAFF. The sequenced DNA is TGTGCCAGCAGCCCGACCTCGAACACTGAAGCTTTCTTT.